The 23 T cell receptor beta chains listed next were all sequenced from one sample in a study of CXCR3-negative and CXCR3-positive naive CD8 T cells. UMI-labeled 5' RACE yielded the TRB cDNA libraries. TCRdb re-analyzed the 5' RACE reads; it lists each CDR3 protein once, without DNA. The record lists approximately 88,000 distinct CDR3 sequences, of which the ten most abundant hold approximately 1.5%. The sequenced material came from naive CXCR3- CD8+ T cells from blood. Subset defined: CD45RO-CCR7+CD27+CD95- naive CD8+ T cells lacking CXCR3 (TNR3-). Receptors were obtained from a human donor in good health. Some clones in this sample may be carry-over from other donors' samples.

V usage is TRBV6-2 or TRBV6-3 and J usage is TRBJ2-7. In germline, CDR1 is MNHEY, CDR2 SVGEGT. The length of the CDR3 is 14 residues. The CDR3 region is CASSYSPGSYEQYF.

V and J are TRBV28 and TRBJ2-1; no DNA is available, so the TRBD1 call from TCRdb remains unchecked. Germline V gene lookup returns CDR1 MDHEN and CDR2 SYDVKM. The CDR3 sequence is 15 residues long. The CDR3 sequence is CASSSPSRRYNEQFF.

The rearrangement joins TRBV19 to TRBJ2-7; the TCRdb call, TRBD1, lacks DNA for checking. The CDR3 runs 15 residues. Per the germline V gene, CDR1 is LNHDA and CDR2 is SQIVND (reference sequence). CDR3 region: CASSGRKDSTYEQYF.

The chain is built from TRBV12-3 or TRBV12-4 and TRBJ1-2; TCRdb reports TRBD1, a call that lacks DNA to check it against. This CDR3 comprises 13 residues. The CDR3 loop reads CASSPGTGNGYTF.

This chain joins TRBV3-1 and TRBJ2-1. The CDR3 is made up of 12 amino acids. Germline loops: CDR1 LGHDT, CDR2 YNNKEL (reference sequence). The CDR3 loop reads CASSLRYNEQFF.

The chain is built from TRBV2 and TRBJ2-7; TCRdb's D call of TRBD1 is untestable without DNA. The germline V gene encodes CDR1 SNHLY and CDR2 FYNNEI. There are 17 residues in the CDR3. The CDR3 loop reads CASRSGGVRQELYEQYF.

V gene TRBV25-1 combines with J gene TRBJ2-7; TCRdb's assignment of TRBD1 cannot be checked, as there is no DNA. CDR3 length: 18 residues. Germline CDR1 MGHDK, CDR2 SYGVNS. CDR3 amino acids: CASSPSPPQGSRSYEQYF.

The rearrangement links TRBV29-1 to TRBJ2-1. The CDR3 consists of 13 residues. Germline V gives CDR1 SQVTM, CDR2 ANQGSEA. The CDR3 region is CSGTAVSYNEQFF.

The chain is built from TRBV7-6 and TRBJ2-1; TCRdb's D gene call, TRBD2, goes unchecked for lack of DNA. CDR1 SGHVS and CDR2 FNYEAQ come from the germline V gene. The CDR3 covers 16 residues. The CDR3: CASSPRGSEAGLEQFF.

The chain couples TRBV20-1 to TRBJ2-5; TCRdb proposes TRBD1, but this gene call is untestable without DNA. The germline CDR1 and CDR2 sequences are DFQATT and SNEGSKA (reference sequence). The CDR3 runs to 13 residues. The CDR3 loop reads CSASEGGKETQYF.

The chain couples TRBV28 to TRBJ1-4; the TRBD1 assignment by TCRdb is unverifiable without DNA. Germline CDR1 MDHEN, CDR2 SYDVKM. The CDR3 length is 14 residues. CDR3 sequence reads: CASSEDKLNEKLFF.

The chain links TRBV4-3 to TRBJ1-1. Germline V lookup: CDR1 LGHNA, CDR2 YSLEER. The CDR3 has 15 residues. This CDR3 reads CASSQDPVGYTEAFF.

This chain uses TRBV30 with TRBJ1-1; absent DNA, TCRdb's TRBD1 call cannot be checked. The CDR3 totals 17 residues. Looked up from germline, CDR1 is GTSNPN and CDR2 is SVGIG (reference sequence). The CDR3 sequence: CAWSALPGTAKNTEAFF.

The chain recombines TRBV29-1 with TRBJ2-1; as DNA is missing, the TRBD1 call by TCRdb cannot be tested. CDR3 length: 14 amino acids. The germline gives CDR1 SQVTM, CDR2 ANQGSEA. CDR3 loop: CSVEHPGEGNEQFF.

The rearrangement links TRBV7-8 to TRBJ1-3. Germline V gene data show CDR1 as SGHVS and CDR2 as FQNEAQ. CDR3 length: 17 residues. This CDR3 is CASSLEHYIRSGNTIYF.

V is TRBV7-8 and J is TRBJ2-1; the TCRdb D gene call, TRBD2, has no DNA to confirm it. The CDR3 runs to 15 residues. The germline CDR1 and CDR2 sequences are SGHVS and FQNEAQ. The CDR3 spells CASSFGGGGYNEQFF.

The chain joins TRBV12-3 or TRBV12-4 to TRBJ1-1; absent DNA, TCRdb's TRBD1 call cannot be checked. The CDR3 sequence is 13 residues long. CDR3 loop: CASSLGATTEAFF.

This chain connects TRBV4-3 to TRBJ2-7; the TCRdb call, TRBD1, lacks DNA for checking. Per the germline V gene, CDR1 is LGHNA and CDR2 is YSLEER. The CDR3 contains 16 residues. CDR3 loop: CASSQDNTGVSYEQYF.

V is TRBV7-6 and J is TRBJ2-5; the TCRdb call, TRBD1, lacks DNA for checking. The CDR3 runs to 15 residues. CDR1 and CDR2 from the germline V gene are SGHVS and FNYEAQ. CDR3: CASSPGDRAKETQYF.

The genes are TRBV12-3 or TRBV12-4 and TRBJ2-1; TCRdb lists TRBD1, though no DNA is available to test this call. The CDR3 spans 15 residues. The CDR3 spells CASSLWGGSYNEQFF.

The chain combines TRBV29-1 with TRBJ2-1; the TRBD2 assignment by TCRdb is unverifiable without DNA. Germline V gives CDR1 SQVTM, CDR2 ANQGSEA. The length of the CDR3 is 17 residues. The CDR3 loop is CSVRGRLAESSYNEQFF.

The gene calls are TRBV14 and TRBJ2-1; TCRdb selects TRBD1, and the lack of DNA leaves this call unchecked. The V gene's germline CDR1 is SGHDN and CDR2 FVKESK. This CDR3 has 15 residues. The CDR3 protein is CASSPRQGTDNEQFF.

This chain uses TRBV6-2 or TRBV6-3 with TRBJ1-1. The CDR3 runs to 15 residues. In germline, CDR1 is MNHEY, CDR2 SVGEGT. CDR3 sequence: CASSYQTMTSAEAFF.